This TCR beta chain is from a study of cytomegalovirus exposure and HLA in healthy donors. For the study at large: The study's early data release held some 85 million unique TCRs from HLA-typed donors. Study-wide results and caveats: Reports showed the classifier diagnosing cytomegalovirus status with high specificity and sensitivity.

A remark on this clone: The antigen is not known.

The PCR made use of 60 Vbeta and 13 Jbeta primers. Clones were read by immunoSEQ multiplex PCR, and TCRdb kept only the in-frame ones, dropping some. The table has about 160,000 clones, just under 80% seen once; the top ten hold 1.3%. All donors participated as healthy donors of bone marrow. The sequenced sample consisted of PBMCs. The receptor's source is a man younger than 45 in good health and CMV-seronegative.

In DNA, the CDR3 is TGTGCCTGGAGTGTCGGGACAGGGATAGAGACCCAGTACTTC. Its protein is CAWSVGTGIETQYF. This chain connects TRBV30 to TRBJ2-5, with 9 bases identical to TRBD1. CDR1 is GTSNPN and CDR2 is SVGIG in the germline V gene (reference sequence). J gave up 4 bases and V 0 bases, and 3 bases lay outside the gene matches. CDR3 length: 14 residues.